This T cell receptor (beta chain) emerged from a study of shared clonotypes between healthy human individuals. The naive CD8 population came from CD45RO-negative cells selected for CCR7, without terminally differentiated effector memory CD45RA+ cells. This CDR3 spans 13 amino acids. Trimming shortened V by 5 bases and J by 2 bases, and 10 bases separated the two germline ends. CDR1 is SEHNR and CDR2 is FQNEAQ in the germline V gene (reference sequence). Using immunoSEQ multiplex PCR, the repertoire was profiled, and TCRdb retains in-frame clones only, with some absent. The data hold 1.5 million to 2.5 million clones, with around 96% observed a single time.

The sequenced sample was naive CD8+ T cells sorted from blood. The genes are TRBV7-9 and TRBJ2-7; D is possibly TRBD2 (5 bases). The clonotype was recovered from a man aged 18 to 30 in good health. The chain's CDR3 is CASSPWTAYEQYF. The DNA of the CDR3 is TGTGCCAGCAGCCCCTGGACTGCCTACGAGCAGTACTTC.